The clone carrying this T cell receptor (beta chain) showed up just a few times. Its specificity is unknown. Using its own MiXCR run on the 5' RACE reads, TCRdb lists one record per CDR3 protein. The sample holds 250,000 or so distinct CDR3 sequences; approximately 10% are singletons and the top ten take 2% to 3%. The data are from a study of CD8 T cells in ankylosing spondylitis. Points from the study as a whole: Previous work reported some of these motif variants in the synovial fluid and blood of reactive arthritis. CD8+ cells made up the disease-linked clones, which were relatively rare in peripheral blood.

The CDR3 length is 12 residues. Trimming shortened V by 6 bases and J by 7 bases, and 14 bases separated the two germline ends. Germline loops: CDR1 SGHRS, CDR2 YFSETQ. The chain combines TRBV5-1 with TRBJ2-7; D may be TRBD1 (5 bases). This TCR was recovered from a male donor with ankylosing spondylitis or in good health (not recorded which). The sequenced sample consisted of blood, either unsorted or a sorted T cell fraction (not recorded which). CDR3 in amino acids: CASKRPAGEQYF. The CDR3 nucleotides read TGCGCCAGCAAGAGGCCAGCAGGGGAGCAGTACTTC.